This T cell receptor (beta chain) derives from a study of shared clonotypes between healthy human individuals. Study information: CD4 naive cells filled three plates per donor, CD4 memory three, CD8 naive two and CD8 memory one.

Study outcomes and limitations: Tissue TCR repertoires likely differ from these blood-only repertoires. Expectations were that clonotype sharing among donors would be affected by sequencing depth.

Points on this clone: As yet, its antigen is unknown.

It was about 210 ng DNA, 25,000 to 35,000 T cell genomes, that sorted-subset replicate PCRs used. Method: immunoSEQ multiplex PCR; TCRdb's copy keeps in-frame clones and lacks some. The sample includes roughly 760,000 clones, about 74% of them seen just once. Germline V gene lookup returns CDR1 MNHEY and CDR2 SVGAGI. The CDR3 consists of 13 residues. V gave up 4 bases and J gave up 0 bases, with 7 bases separating them. Sequenced: memory CD4+ T cells sorted from blood. Indicated subset: CD45RA-negative fraction. The sequence was obtained from a woman in her twenties or thirties in good health. The chain links TRBV6-5 to TRBJ2-7; no definite D call. DNA for the CDR3: TGTGCCAGCAGTTCCGACACCTCCTACGAGCAGTACTTC. It codes for CASSSDTSYEQYF.